A single sample gave rise to the 28 T cell receptor beta chains below, sequenced in a study of T cells after yellow fever vaccination. TCRdb used MiXCR to reprocess the 5' RACE reads, holding one entry per CDR3 protein. The sample yields some 250,000 distinct CDR3 sequences, approximately 3.6% seen once. Sequenced here: PBMCs, sampled 15 days after the yellow fever booster vaccination. All receptors come from a man between 18 and 29 years old who received the YFV17D yellow fever vaccine.

As for this clonotype: A read error may explain this, as a much larger clone is one base away. This chain joins TRBV18 and TRBJ2-1; 7 bases agree with TRBD1. V lost 5 bases to trimming and J lost 1 base; unmatched junction nucleotides: 8. This CDR3 is 16 amino acids long. Germline V CDR1 and CDR2: KGHSH, LQKENI. CDR3 amino acids: CASSEYEGASYNEQFF. The CDR3 DNA follows: TGTGCCAGCTCAGAATATGAGGGGGCATCCTACAATGAGCAGTTCTTC.

This clonotype occurred many times. This chain uses TRBV5-1 with TRBJ2-7, with 7 bases fitting TRBD1. Germline loops: CDR1 SGHRS, CDR2 YFSETQ. J lost 2 bases, V lost 0 bases, and 2 bases had no gene match. The CDR3 contains 14 residues. The DNA of the CDR3 is TGCGCCAGCAGCTTGGACGGGACAGCCTACGAGCAGTACGTC. Its translation is CASSLDGTAYEQYV.

This clonotype was counted ten times or more. J is TRBJ2-5 and V is TRBV6-5; 10 positions match TRBD2. From germline, CDR1 is MNHEY and CDR2 SVGAGI. The CDR3 has 16 residues. V was clipped by 5 bases and J by 5 bases; unmatched bases: 11. The CDR3 sequence is CASSNRGLAVGETQYF. Here the CDR3 DNA reads TGTGCCAGCAGTAACCGTGGACTAGCGGTCGGGGAGACCCAGTACTTC.

This clonotype has a count of ten or more. The J gene is TRBJ2-5, the V gene TRBV10-3; D is unresolved. Germline-derived CDR1 and CDR2 are ENHRY and SYGVKD. The V gene lost 6 bases and the J gene lost 3 bases, with 2 bases spanning the gap. CDR3 length equals 10 residues. The CDR3 bases are TGTGCCATCAGAAAAGAGACCCAGTACTTC. As protein: CAIRKETQYF.

This clonotype was observed many times. The chain has TRBV6-5 and TRBJ2-7; the D is unclear. The V gene's germline CDR1 is MNHEY and CDR2 SVGAGI. The CDR3 is 16 amino acids. V was clipped by 0 bases and J by 0 bases, with 12 bases between them. This CDR3 is CASSYSALKSSYEQYF. In DNA form, the CDR3 reads TGTGCCAGCAGTTACTCGGCGCTAAAGAGCTCCTACGAGCAGTACTTC.

This clonotype has ten or more counts. The chain is built from TRBV7-2 and TRBJ1-1; D is undetermined. The germline V gene encodes CDR1 SGHTA and CDR2 FQGNSA. The CDR3 runs 14 residues. V was trimmed by 6 bases and J by 1 base, leaving 12 bases between them. The CDR3 region has the DNA TGTGCCAGCAGAAACAAGAGTGAGAACACTGAAGCTTTCTTT. It yields the protein CASRNKSENTEAFF.

This clonotype was observed at least ten times. The chain joins TRBV7-7 to TRBJ2-1, with 7 bases identical to TRBD2. The V gene's germline CDR1 is SSHAT and CDR2 FNYEAQ (reference sequence). The V and J ends lost 5 bases and 9 bases, in that order; junction bases with no gene match: 1. The length of the CDR3 is 11 residues. CDR3 sequence reads: CASSGGGEQFF. The CDR3 nucleotides are TGTGCCAGCAGCGGCGGGGGTGAGCAGTTCTTC. Full variable domain (outside the CDR3, taken from reference TRBV7-7 and TRBJ2-1): GAGVSQSPRYKVTKRGQDVTLRCDPISSHATLYWYQQALGQGPEFLTYFNYEAQPDKSGLPSDRFSAERPEGSISTLTIQRTEQRDSAMYRCASSGGGEQFFGPGTRLTVL.

At least ten counts were recorded for this clonotype. The gene calls are TRBV7-2 and TRBJ1-6; D gene ambiguous. The CDR3 is 14 amino acids. Germline V gene data show CDR1 as SGHTA and CDR2 as FQGNSA. Between the trimmed V and J ends, which lost 6 bases and 9 bases, there was a span of 15 bases. The CDR3 DNA is TGTGCCAGCAGACCCCACGGGGATGGTTCACCCCTCCACTTT. Translating gives CASRPHGDGSPLHF. Variable domain in full (rest from reference TRBV7-2 and TRBJ1-6): GAGVSQSPSNKVTEKGKDVELRCDPISGHTALYWYRQSLGQGLEFLIYFQGNSAPDKSGLPSDRFSAERTGGSVSTLTIQRTQQEDSAVYLCASRPHGDGSPLHFGNGTRLTVT.

This clonotype was seen ten or more times. The chain links TRBV4-3 to TRBJ2-7; TRBD1 might be the D (6 bases). The ends were cut back, 1 base at V and 0 bases at J, with 10 bases in the middle. This CDR3 contains 15 residues. The germline V gene encodes CDR1 LGHNA and CDR2 YSLEER. The DNA for the CDR3 is TGCGCCAGCAGCCAAGCGGGACAAAGCTCCTACGAGCAGTACTTC. It translates to CASSQAGQSSYEQYF.

This chain uses TRBV7-7 with TRBJ2-3, with 10 bases aligning to TRBD1. The junction had 10 bases not matched to a gene; V was cut back by 5 bases and J by 11 bases. The CDR3 consists of 14 residues. Germline V CDR1 and CDR2: SSHAT, FNYEAQ (reference sequence). The CDR3: CASSVTGGESQQYF. Here the CDR3 DNA reads TGTGCCAGCAGCGTGACAGGGGGCGAGTCCCAGCAGTATTTT.

This clonotype has ten or more counts. The genes are TRBV5-4 and TRBJ2-3, with 10 positions matching TRBD2. From germline, CDR1 is SGHNT and CDR2 YYREEE (reference sequence). The CDR3 totals 15 residues. J gave up 10 bases and V 0 bases, and 8 bases lay outside the gene matches. CDR3 sequence reads: CASSLGASGRRSQYF. DNA of the CDR3: TGTGCCAGCAGCTTGGGGGCTAGCGGGAGACGGTCGCAGTATTTT.

Ten or more counts support this clonotype. The chain carries TRBV5-1 and TRBJ2-5; maybe TRBD1 (5 bases). The CDR3 has 15 amino acids. The V end was cut by 0 bases, the J end by 5 bases, with 14 bases between. From germline, CDR1 is SGHRS and CDR2 YFSETQ. CDR3 nucleotide sequence: TGCGCCAGCAGCTTGGGTCGGCTGTCAGGGGAGACCCAGTACTTC. This translates into CASSLGRLSGETQYF.

At least ten counts were recorded for this clonotype. The rearrangement joins TRBV5-1 to TRBJ2-2; D call uncertain. This CDR3 contains 15 residues. Trimming took off 0 bases at V and 3 bases at J, with 9 bases between the two ends. Germline CDR1 SGHRS, CDR2 YFSETQ. Written as DNA, the CDR3 is TGCGCCAGCAGCTTGGCCCGGTCGGACACCGGGGAGCTGTTTTTT. Encoded protein: CASSLARSDTGELFF.

This clonotype was observed at least ten times. The V and J genes are TRBV7-2 and TRBJ2-7; no reliable D call. Trimming left V 4 bases short and J 6 bases short, with 7 bases between. There are 11 residues in the CDR3. Germline-derived CDR1 and CDR2 are SGHTA and FQGNSA. The CDR3 spells CASSSSGEQYV. In DNA form, the CDR3 reads TGTGCCAGCAGCTCGTCGGGCGAGCAGTACGTC.

This clonotype was found many times. This chain connects TRBV2 to TRBJ2-1; D is perhaps TRBD1 or TRBD2 (5 bases each). The V gene's germline CDR1 is SNHLY and CDR2 FYNNEI. Between the trimmed V and J ends, which lost 4 bases and 4 bases, there was a span of 14 bases. The CDR3 runs to 15 residues. The CDR3 DNA reads as TGTGCCAGCAGTGTCCTGGGGACCTTTTACAATGAGCAGTTCTTC. Translated: CASSVLGTFYNEQFF.

This clonotype was counted at least ten times. This chain links TRBV29-1 with TRBJ2-1; D not certain. CDR3 length: 14 residues. V lost 0 bases and J lost 9, with 15 bases in between. Germline loops: CDR1 SQVTM, CDR2 ANQGSEA. CDR3 DNA: TGCAGCGTTGAAGAAATGCTTGTAGGGCCTGAGCAGTTCTTC. Its protein product is CSVEEMLVGPEQFF.

This clonotype was seen ten or more times. The chain links TRBV9 to TRBJ2-1; 8 bases are shared with TRBD2. There are 14 residues in the CDR3. V trimming: 1 base; J trimming: 4 bases; junction bases outside the gene matches: 1. The germline V gene encodes CDR1 SGDLS and CDR2 YYNGEE. The DNA for the CDR3 is TGTGCCAGCAGCGTAACTAGCGGTTACAATGAGCAGTTCTTC. It specifies CASSVTSGYNEQFF.

This clonotype was observed at least ten times. The rearrangement links TRBV20-1 to TRBJ2-5, with 9 bases fitting TRBD2. The CDR3 has 14 amino acids. Germline V gene data show CDR1 as DFQATT and CDR2 as SNEGSKA (reference sequence). After removal of 3 bases from V and 5 bases from J, the junction contained 7 bases not matched to a gene. The CDR3 nucleotides are TGCAGTGCTAGGGTGGCGGGGGGGCCGGAGACCCAGTACTTC. It yields the protein CSARVAGGPETQYF.

This clonotype has a count of ten or more. The gene calls are TRBV4-3 and TRBJ2-4; D gene uncertain. V lost 0 bases and J 3 bases, leaving 15 bases between the germline ends. CDR3 size: 17 residues. Germline CDR1 is LGHNA and CDR2 is YSLEER. CDR3 loop: CASSQDRVQAVKNIQYF. The CDR3 bases are TGCGCCAGCAGCCAAGATAGGGTCCAGGCCGTCAAAAACATTCAGTACTTC.

This clonotype has a count of ten or more. This chain joins TRBV25-1 and TRBJ2-2; a weak D match, TRBD1 (6 bases). Per germline, CDR1 MGHDK and CDR2 SYGVNS. This CDR3 contains 16 residues. V was trimmed by 3 bases and J by 5 bases, leaving 16 bases between them. CDR3 sequence: CASSDLQGPRTGELFF. CDR3 in DNA: TGTGCCAGCAGTGATCTACAGGGCCCTAGGACCGGGGAGCTGTTTTTT. Supplemented by reference TRBV25-1 and TRBJ2-2, the full variable domain reads EADIYQTPRYLVIGTGKKITLECSQTMGHDKMYWYQQDPGMELHLIHYSYGVNSTEKGDLSSESTVSRIRTEHFPLTLESARPSHTSQYLCASSDLQGPRTGELFFGEGSRLTVL.

In its sample, this clonotype was seen many times. The V and J genes are TRBV4-3 and TRBJ2-2; D unclear. Per the germline V gene, CDR1 is LGHNA and CDR2 is YSLEER. The CDR3 spans 13 residues. Trimming stripped 0 bases from V and 8 bases from J, with 7 bases between. The CDR3 bases are TGCGCCAGCAGCCAAGAAATCGGTGGGGAGCTGTTTTTT. Protein: CASSQEIGGELFF.

In its sample, this clonotype was seen many times. The CDR3 DNA is TGCAGTGCTAGTCCCGGGGCAAATTCACCCCTCCACTTT. Its translation: CSASPGANSPLHF. This chain uses TRBV20-1 with TRBJ1-6; TRBD1 is a possible D gene (5 bases). The CDR3 has 13 amino acids. The germline V gene has CDR1 DFQATT and CDR2 SNEGSKA (reference sequence). V was cut by 3 bases and J by 7 bases, with 10 bases left in between.

In this sample, this clonotype turned up many times. The chain couples TRBV20-1 to TRBJ1-1; D gene ambiguous. Trimming shortened V by 4 bases and J by 7 bases, and 16 bases separated the two germline ends. The CDR3 has 13 amino acids. The germline V gene encodes CDR1 DFQATT and CDR2 SNEGSKA (reference sequence). The CDR3 nucleotides are TGCAGTGCTACCATAATAGGGAAGGGTGAAGCTTTCTTT. Translated, it gives CSATIIGKGEAFF.

This clonotype was observed at least ten times. V and J are TRBV5-1 and TRBJ2-7; a possible D gene is TRBD2 (6 bases). The V end was cut by 5 bases, the J end by 5 bases, with 14 bases between. This CDR3 is 13 amino acids long. CDR1 SGHRS and CDR2 YFSETQ come from the germline V gene. The DNA of the CDR3 is TGCGCCAGCAGTAACGGGTGGAGGGACGAGCAGTACTTC. Translating gives CASSNGWRDEQYF.

This clonotype was seen at least ten times. The V call is TRBV29-1, the J call TRBJ2-2; no definite D call. Germline V gene lookup returns CDR1 SQVTM and CDR2 ANQGSEA. This CDR3 region has 15 residues. V shed 4 bases and J shed 0 bases, with 12 bases lying between them. CDR3 loop: CSVGSSGTNTGELFF. Here the CDR3 DNA reads TGCAGCGTTGGATCATCCGGTACGAACACCGGGGAGCTGTTTTTT.

This clonotype was found many times. V is TRBV5-1 and J is TRBJ2-2; TRBD1 might be the D (5 bases). CDR1 and CDR2 from the germline V gene are SGHRS and YFSETQ. The V end lost 0 bases, the J end lost 4 bases, and 16 bases lay between the germline ends. This CDR3 has 17 residues. CDR3 region: CASSLAVRVDFTGELFF. DNA of the CDR3: TGCGCCAGCAGCTTGGCGGTCAGGGTCGATTTCACCGGGGAGCTGTTTTTT.

This clonotype came up many times. This chain joins TRBV29-1 and TRBJ2-1; 7 bases are a match to TRBD1. Trimming cost V 1 base and J 4 bases; bases outside gene matches: 13. The CDR3 is 17 residues long. Germline CDR1 SQVTM, CDR2 ANQGSEA. CDR3 in amino acids: CSVEGEIGGAGYNEQFF. Written as DNA, the CDR3 is TGCAGCGTTGAAGGGGAAATAGGGGGCGCCGGTTACAATGAGCAGTTCTTC.

This clonotype was counted many times. The gene calls are TRBV18 and TRBJ2-3, with D possibly being TRBD2 (6 bases). CDR1 and CDR2 from the germline V gene are KGHSH and LQKENI. This CDR3 has 16 residues. The V end was cut by 1 base, the J end by 2 bases, with 13 bases between. The CDR3 sequence: CASSPREVAATDTQYF. The CDR3 bases are TGTGCCAGCTCACCACGAGAAGTAGCGGCCACAGATACGCAGTATTTT.